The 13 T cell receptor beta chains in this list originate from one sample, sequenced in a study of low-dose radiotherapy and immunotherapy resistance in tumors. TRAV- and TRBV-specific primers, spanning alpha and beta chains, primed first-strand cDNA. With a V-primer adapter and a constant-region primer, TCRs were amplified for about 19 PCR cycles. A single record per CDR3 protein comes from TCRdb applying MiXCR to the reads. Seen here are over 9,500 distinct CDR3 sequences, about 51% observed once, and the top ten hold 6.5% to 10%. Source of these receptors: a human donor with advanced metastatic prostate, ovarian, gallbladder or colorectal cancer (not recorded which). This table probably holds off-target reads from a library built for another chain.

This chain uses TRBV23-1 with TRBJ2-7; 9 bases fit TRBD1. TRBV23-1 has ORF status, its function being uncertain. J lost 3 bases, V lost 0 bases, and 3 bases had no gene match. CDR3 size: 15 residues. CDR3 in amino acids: CASSQSGTGHYEQYF. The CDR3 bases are TGCGCCAGCAGTCAATCGGGGACAGGGCACTACGAGCAGTACTTC.

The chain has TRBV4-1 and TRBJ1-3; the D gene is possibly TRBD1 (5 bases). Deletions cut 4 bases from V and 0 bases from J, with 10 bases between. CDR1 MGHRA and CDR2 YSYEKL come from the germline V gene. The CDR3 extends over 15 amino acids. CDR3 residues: CASSPLGVSGNTIYF. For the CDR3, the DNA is TGCGCCAGCAGCCCACTGGGGGTCTCTGGAAACACCATATATTTT.

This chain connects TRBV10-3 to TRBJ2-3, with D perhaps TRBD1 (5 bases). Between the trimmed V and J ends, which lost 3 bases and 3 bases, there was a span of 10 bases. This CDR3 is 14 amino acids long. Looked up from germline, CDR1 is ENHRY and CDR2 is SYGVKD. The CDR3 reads CAISDQGQTDTQYF. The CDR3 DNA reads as TGTGCCATCAGTGACCAAGGACAAACAGATACGCAGTATTTT.

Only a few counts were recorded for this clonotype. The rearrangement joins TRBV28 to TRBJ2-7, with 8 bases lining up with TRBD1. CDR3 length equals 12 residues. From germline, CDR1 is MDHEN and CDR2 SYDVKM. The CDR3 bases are TGTGGCTCCCGGGACAGGACATACGAGCAGTACTTC. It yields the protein CGSRDRTYEQYF.

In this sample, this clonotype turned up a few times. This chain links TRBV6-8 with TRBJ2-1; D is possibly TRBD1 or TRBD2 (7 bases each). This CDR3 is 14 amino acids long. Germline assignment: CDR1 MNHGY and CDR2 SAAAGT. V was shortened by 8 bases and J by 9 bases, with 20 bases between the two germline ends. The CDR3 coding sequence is TGTGCCAGCCGTCAGGGGGGGGGCCGGGGTGAGCAGTTCTTC. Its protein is CASRQGGGRGEQFF.

The CDR3 nucleotides read TGCAGTGCTAGACCAGAACACCTTAACTATGGCTACACCTTC. Its protein product is CSARPEHLNYGYTF. The rearrangement uses TRBV20-1 and TRBJ1-2, with D hard to call. The CDR3 is 14 amino acids. Germline V lookup: CDR1 DFQATT, CDR2 SNEGSKA (reference sequence). V lost 2 bases and J lost 1, with 11 bases in between.

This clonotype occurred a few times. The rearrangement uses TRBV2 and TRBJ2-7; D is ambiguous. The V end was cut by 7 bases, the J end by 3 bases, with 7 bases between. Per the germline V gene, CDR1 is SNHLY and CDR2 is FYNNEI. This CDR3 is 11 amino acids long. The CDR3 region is CASTQGYEQYF. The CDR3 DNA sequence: TGTGCCAGCACCCAAGGCTACGAGCAGTACTTC.

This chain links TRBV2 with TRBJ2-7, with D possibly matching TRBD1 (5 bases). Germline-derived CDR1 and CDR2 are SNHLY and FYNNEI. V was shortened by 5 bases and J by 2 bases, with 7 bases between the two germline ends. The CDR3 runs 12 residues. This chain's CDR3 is CASSLQAYEQYF. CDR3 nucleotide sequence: TGTGCCAGCAGTTTACAGGCCTACGAGCAGTACTTC.

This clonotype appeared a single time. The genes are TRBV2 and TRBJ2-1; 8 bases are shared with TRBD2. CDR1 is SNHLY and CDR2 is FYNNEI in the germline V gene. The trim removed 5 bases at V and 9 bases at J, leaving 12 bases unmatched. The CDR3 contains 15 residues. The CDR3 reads CASSNTIPRGGEQFF. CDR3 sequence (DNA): TGTGCCAGCAGTAACACTATACCACGGGGGGGTGAGCAGTTCTTC.

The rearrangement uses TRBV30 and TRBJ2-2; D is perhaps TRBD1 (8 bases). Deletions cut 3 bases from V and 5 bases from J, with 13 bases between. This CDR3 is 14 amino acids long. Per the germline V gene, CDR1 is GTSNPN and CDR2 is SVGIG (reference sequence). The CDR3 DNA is TGTGCCTGGAGGAACAGGGGGGGGACCGGGGAGCTGTTTTTT. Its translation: CAWRNRGGTGELFF.

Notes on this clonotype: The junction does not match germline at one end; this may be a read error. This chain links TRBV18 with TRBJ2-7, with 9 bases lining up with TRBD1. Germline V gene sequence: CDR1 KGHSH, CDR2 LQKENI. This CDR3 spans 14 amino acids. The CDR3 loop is CVSSLGTGNYEQYF. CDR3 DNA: TGTGTCAGCTCACTAGGGACAGGGAACTACGAGCAGTACTTC. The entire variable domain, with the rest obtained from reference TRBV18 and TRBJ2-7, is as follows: NAGVMQNPRHLVRRRGQEARLRCSPMKGHSHVYWYRQLPEEGLKFMVYLQKENIIDESGMPKERFSAEFPKEGPSILRIQQVVRGDSAAYFCVSSLGTGNYEQYFGPGTRLTVT.

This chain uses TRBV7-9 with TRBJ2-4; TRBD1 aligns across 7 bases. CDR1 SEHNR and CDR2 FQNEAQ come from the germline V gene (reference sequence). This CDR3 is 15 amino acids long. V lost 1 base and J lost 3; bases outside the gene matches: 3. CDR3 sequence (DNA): TGTGCCAGCAGCTTAGAGGGGGCGGGCAAAAACATTCAGTACTTC. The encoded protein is CASSLEGAGKNIQYF. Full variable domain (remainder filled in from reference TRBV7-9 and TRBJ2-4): DTGVSQNPRHKITKRGQNVTFRCDPISEHNRLYWYRQTLGQGPEFLTYFQNEAQLEKSRLLSDRFSAERPKGSFSTLEIQRTEQGDSAMYLCASSLEGAGKNIQYFGAGTRLSVL.

CDR3: CSAITGYEQYF. CDR3 DNA sequence: TGCAGCGCGATTACAGGGTATGAGCAGTACTTC. The gene calls are TRBV29-1 and TRBJ2-7; a possible D gene is TRBD1 (6 bases). V lost 7 bases to trimming and J lost 7 bases, with 14 bases between them. The length of the CDR3 is 11 residues. The V gene's germline CDR1 is SQVTM and CDR2 ANQGSEA.